This T cell receptor (beta chain) comes out of a study of regulatory T cells in long-lasting Graves disease. Time point specified: newly diagnosed GD, antithyroid drugs for less than 3 months. RNA from PBMCs was the source of the TCR library. Researchers made TCR beta libraries by using iRepertoire HTBI primers and running Arm-PCR on CDR3 regions. TCRdb re-called the multiplex PCR reads through MiXCR, storing one row per CDR3 protein. In the table there are roughly 430,000 distinct CDR3 sequences, about 15% of which are singletons. The CDR3 has 21 amino acids. Looked up from germline, CDR1 is MGHRA and CDR2 is YSYEKL. The V gene end was trimmed by 4 bases and the J gene end by 6 bases; junction bases not matched to a gene: 19. This clonotype was recorded a few times. These data are also associated with another study on T cells in Graves' hyperthyroidism and ophthalmopathy.

The origin of this receptor is a woman aged 25-40 years with Graves disease. This sample comprised peripheral blood mononuclear cells (PBMCs), obtained at new diagnosis, from a patient treated with antithyroid drugs. The genes are TRBV4-1 and TRBJ2-1; 15 bases match TRBD2. CDR3 nucleotide sequence: TGCGCCAGCAGCCGTTTAGTTAGGGGACTAGCGGGAGGTGCGGGTGGCAATGAGCAGTTCTTC. Translated, it gives CASSRLVRGLAGGAGGNEQFF.